This T cell receptor (beta chain) stems from a study of shared clonotypes between healthy human individuals. Overall study results and limits: Compared with clonotypes that all four donors shared, non-shared clonotypes had lower generation probabilities.

Produced via immunoSEQ multiplex PCR; TCRdb's table is partial and in-frame only. The sample carries about 2 million clones, approximately 95% recorded once. The CDR3 sequence is 14 residues long. The V gene's germline CDR1 is LNHNV and CDR2 YYDKDF (reference sequence). V dropped 3 bases and J dropped 8 bases, with 14 bases sitting between them. About this clone: Its specificity is unknown.

Naive CD8 cells lacked CD45RO and underwent positive selection for CCR7, leaving out terminally differentiated effector memory CD45RA+ cells. Donors, without exception, were Caucasian adults residing in Nashville, Tennessee. Sequenced: naive CD8+ T cells sorted from blood. V usage is TRBV15 and J usage is TRBJ2-4; tentative D call: TRBD2 (5 bases). This sequence was found in a young man in good health. In DNA form, the CDR3 reads TGTGCCACCAGCAGCGACGGACCCGGGGACATTCAGTACTTC. Amino acids: CATSSDGPGDIQYF.